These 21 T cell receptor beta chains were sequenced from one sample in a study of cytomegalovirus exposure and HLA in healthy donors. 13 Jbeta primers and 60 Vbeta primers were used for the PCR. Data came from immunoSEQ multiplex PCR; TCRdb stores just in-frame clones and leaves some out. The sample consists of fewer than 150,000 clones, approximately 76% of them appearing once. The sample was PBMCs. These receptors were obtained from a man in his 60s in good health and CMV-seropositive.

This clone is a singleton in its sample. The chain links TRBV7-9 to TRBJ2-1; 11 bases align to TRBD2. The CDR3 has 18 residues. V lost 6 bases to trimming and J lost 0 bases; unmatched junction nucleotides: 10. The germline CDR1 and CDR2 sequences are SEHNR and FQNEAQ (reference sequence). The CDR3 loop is CASRGEAGLAGSYNEQFF. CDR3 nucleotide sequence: TGTGCCAGCAGAGGCGAGGCTGGACTAGCGGGCTCCTACAATGAGCAGTTCTTC.

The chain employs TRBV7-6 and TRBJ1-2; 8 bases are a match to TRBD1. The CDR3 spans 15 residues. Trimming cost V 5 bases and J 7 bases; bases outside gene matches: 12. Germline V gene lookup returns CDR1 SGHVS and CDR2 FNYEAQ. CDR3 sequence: CASSAKTGAPGGYTF. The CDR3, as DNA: TGTGCCAGCAGCGCAAAGACAGGGGCCCCCGGTGGCTACACCTTC.

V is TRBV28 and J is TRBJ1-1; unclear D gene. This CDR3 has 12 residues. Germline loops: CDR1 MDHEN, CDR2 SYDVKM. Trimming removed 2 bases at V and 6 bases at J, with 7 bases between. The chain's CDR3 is CASSLQASEAFF. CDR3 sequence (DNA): TGTGCCAGCAGTTTACAGGCATCTGAAGCTTTCTTT.

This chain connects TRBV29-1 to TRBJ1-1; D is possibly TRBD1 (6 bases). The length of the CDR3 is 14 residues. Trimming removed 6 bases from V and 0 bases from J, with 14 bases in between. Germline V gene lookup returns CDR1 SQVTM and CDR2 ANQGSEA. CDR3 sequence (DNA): TGCAGCGTGGGGAGGGGGGCGGTGAACACTGAAGCTTTCTTT. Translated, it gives CSVGRGAVNTEAFF.

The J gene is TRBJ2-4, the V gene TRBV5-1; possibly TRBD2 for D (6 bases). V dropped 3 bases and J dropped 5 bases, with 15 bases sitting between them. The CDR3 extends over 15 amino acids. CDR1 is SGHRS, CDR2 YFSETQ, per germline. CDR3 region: CASSSWAGGENIQYF. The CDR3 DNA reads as TGCGCCAGCAGCTCCTGGGCCGGGGGTGAAAACATTCAGTACTTC. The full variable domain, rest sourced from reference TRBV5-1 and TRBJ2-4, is KAGVTQTPRYLIKTRGQQVTLSCSPISGHRSVSWYQQTPGQGLQFLFEYFSETQRNKGNFPGRFSGRQFSNSRSEMNVSTLELGDSALYLCASSSWAGGENIQYFGAGTRLSVL.

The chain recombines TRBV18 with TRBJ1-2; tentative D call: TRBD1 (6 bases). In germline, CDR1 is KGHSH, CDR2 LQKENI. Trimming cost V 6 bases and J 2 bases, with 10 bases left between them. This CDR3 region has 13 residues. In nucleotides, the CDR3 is TGTGCCAGCTCCCTGGACAGCAACTATGGCTACACCTTC. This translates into CASSLDSNYGYTF.

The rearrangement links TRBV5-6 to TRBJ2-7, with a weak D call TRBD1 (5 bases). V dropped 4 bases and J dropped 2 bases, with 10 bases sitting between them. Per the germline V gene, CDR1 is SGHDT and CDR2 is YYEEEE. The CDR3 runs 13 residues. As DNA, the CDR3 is TGTGCCAGCAGCATACAGGAAGCCTACGAGCAGTACTTC. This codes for CASSIQEAYEQYF.

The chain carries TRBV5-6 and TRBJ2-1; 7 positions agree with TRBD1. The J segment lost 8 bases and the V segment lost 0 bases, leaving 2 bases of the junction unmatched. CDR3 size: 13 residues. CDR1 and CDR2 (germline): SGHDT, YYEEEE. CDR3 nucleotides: TGTGCCAGCAGCTTGGACAGGGGCCATGAGCAGTTCTTC. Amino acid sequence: CASSLDRGHEQFF.

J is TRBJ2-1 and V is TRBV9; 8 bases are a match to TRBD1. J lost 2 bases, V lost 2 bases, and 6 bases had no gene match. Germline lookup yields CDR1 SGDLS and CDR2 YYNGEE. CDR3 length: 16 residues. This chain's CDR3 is CASSVGTGFPYNEQFF. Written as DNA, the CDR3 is TGTGCCAGCAGCGTGGGGACAGGCTTCCCCTACAATGAGCAGTTCTTC.

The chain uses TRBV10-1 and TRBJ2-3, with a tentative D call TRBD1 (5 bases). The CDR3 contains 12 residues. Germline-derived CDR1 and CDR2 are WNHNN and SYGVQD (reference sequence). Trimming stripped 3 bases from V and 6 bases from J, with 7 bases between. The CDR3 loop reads CASSDRVDTQYF. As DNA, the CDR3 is TGCGCCAGCAGTGACAGGGTGGATACGCAGTATTTT.

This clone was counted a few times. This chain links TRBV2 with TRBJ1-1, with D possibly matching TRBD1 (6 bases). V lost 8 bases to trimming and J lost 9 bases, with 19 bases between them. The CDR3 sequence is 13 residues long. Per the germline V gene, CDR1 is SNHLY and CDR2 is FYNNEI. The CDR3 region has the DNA TGTGCCAGCCGCTATGGGGAGGGGGAAAAAGCTTTCTTT. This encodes CASRYGEGEKAFF.

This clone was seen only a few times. DNA of the CDR3: TGTGCCAGCATGGCGGAGTACGAGCAGTACTTC. It codes for CASMAEYEQYF. This chain joins TRBV2 and TRBJ2-7; D gene unclear. V shed 7 bases and J shed 4 bases, with 8 bases lying between them. Germline loops: CDR1 SNHLY, CDR2 FYNNEI. The CDR3 loop spans 11 amino acids.

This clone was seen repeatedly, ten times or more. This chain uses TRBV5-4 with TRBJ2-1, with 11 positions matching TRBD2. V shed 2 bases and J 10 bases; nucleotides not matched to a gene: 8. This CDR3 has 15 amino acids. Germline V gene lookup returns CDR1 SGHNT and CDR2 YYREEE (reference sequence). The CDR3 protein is CASSLLAGGPGEQFF. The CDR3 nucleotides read TGTGCCAGCAGCTTATTAGCGGGAGGGCCCGGGGAGCAGTTCTTC.

The CDR3 here is CASSFTGPGNTIYF. CDR3 sequence (DNA): TGTGCCAGCAGCTTCACAGGGCCCGGAAACACCATATATTTT. J is TRBJ1-3 and V is TRBV11-2, with D possibly being TRBD1 (6 bases). Trimming stripped 3 bases from V and 4 bases from J, with 10 bases between. Germline CDR1 SGHAT, CDR2 FQNNGV. The CDR3 runs 14 residues. The full variable domain, rest sourced from reference TRBV11-2 and TRBJ1-3, is EAGVAQSPRYKIIEKRQSVAFWCNPISGHATLYWYQQILGQGPKLLIQFQNNGVVDDSQLPKDRFSAERLKGVDSTLKIQPAKLEDSAVYLCASSFTGPGNTIYFGEGSWLTVV.

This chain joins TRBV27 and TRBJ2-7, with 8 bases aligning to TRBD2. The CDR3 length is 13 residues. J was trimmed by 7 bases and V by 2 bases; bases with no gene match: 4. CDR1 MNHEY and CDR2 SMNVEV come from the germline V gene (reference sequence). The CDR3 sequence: CASSLGIAGEQYF. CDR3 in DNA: TGTGCCAGCAGTTTAGGGATAGCGGGGGAGCAGTACTTC.

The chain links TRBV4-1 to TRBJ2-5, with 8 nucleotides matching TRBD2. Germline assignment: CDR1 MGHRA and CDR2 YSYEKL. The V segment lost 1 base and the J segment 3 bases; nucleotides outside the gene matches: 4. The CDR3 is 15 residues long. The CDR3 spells CASSQALGLEETQYF. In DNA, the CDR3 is TGCGCCAGCAGCCAAGCTCTGGGACTAGAAGAGACCCAGTACTTC.

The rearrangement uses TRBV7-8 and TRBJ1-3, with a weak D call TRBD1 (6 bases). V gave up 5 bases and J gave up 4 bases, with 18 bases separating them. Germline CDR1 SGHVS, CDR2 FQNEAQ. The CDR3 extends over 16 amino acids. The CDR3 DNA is TGTGCCAGCAGCCCCCAGAGGGGGTCAGAAGGAAACACCATATATTTT. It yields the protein CASSPQRGSEGNTIYF.

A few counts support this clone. CDR3 sequence: CASSEMGQGARRAFF. The CDR3 nucleotides read TGCGCCAGCAGTGAAATGGGACAGGGGGCTCGGCGGGCTTTCTTT. The rearrangement links TRBV10-2 to TRBJ1-1; 12 bases line up with TRBD1. The CDR3 is made up of 15 amino acids. In germline, CDR1 is WSHSY, CDR2 SAAADI. V lost 3 bases and J lost 11; bases outside the gene matches: 10.

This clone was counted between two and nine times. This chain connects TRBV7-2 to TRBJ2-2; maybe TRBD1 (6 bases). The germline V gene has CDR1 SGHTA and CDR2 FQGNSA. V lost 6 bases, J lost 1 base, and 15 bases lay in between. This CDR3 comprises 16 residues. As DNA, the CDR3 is TGTGCCAGCAGTTTCAGGGGCCAGATGAACACCGGGGAGCTGTTTTTT. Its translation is CASSFRGQMNTGELFF.

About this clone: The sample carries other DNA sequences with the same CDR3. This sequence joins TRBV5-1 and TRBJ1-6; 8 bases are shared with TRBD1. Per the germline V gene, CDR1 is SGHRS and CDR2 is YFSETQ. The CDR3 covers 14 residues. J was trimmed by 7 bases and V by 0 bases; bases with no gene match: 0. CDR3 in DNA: TGCGCCAGCAGCTTGGGACAGGGGAATTCACCCCTCCACTTT. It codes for CASSLGQGNSPLHF. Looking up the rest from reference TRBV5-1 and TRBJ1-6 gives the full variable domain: KAGVTQTPRYLIKTRGQQVTLSCSPISGHRSVSWYQQTPGQGLQFLFEYFSETQRNKGNFPGRFSGRQFSNSRSEMNVSTLELGDSALYLCASSLGQGNSPLHFGNGTRLTVT.

The CDR3 spells CASKPDSASDTQYF. CDR3 bases: TGTGCCAGCAAACCGGACTCCGCCTCAGATACGCAGTATTTT. V is TRBV7-2 and J is TRBJ2-3; D possibly corresponds to TRBD2 (5 bases). V lost 7 bases, J lost 4 bases, and 15 bases lay in between. CDR3 length: 14 residues. Germline V gene data show CDR1 as SGHTA and CDR2 as FQGNSA.